This TCR beta chain was documented in a study of CD8+CD57+ T cells in acquired aplastic anemia (dated by TCRdb to 2017 to 2018). As for the study more broadly: Extracted DNA from sorted CD4+ and CD8+ cells averaged around 3.2 ug, ranging from 0.2 to 27.4 ug. An average of around 9.8 million reads for CD4+ cells and roughly 12 million reads for CD8+ cells was obtained from healthy donor samples. Study-wide findings and limitations: Between patients and healthy controls, no significant difference in CD8+ Simpson's diversity was found (P=0.060). Twenty-nine CD8+ CDR3 sequences were found to be shared between patients and controls, but these sequences appeared to be highly expressed in patients and within the immunodominant clones of the patients.

Genomic DNA was used as template for profiling of TCR beta VDJ combinations and CDR3 sequences. An Illumina HiSeq 2000 was the platform used for TCR repertoire sequencing. Per the authors' processing: Repertoires were assessed using TRBV/TRBJ rearrangement plots, CDR3 size and DJ length profiles, and Simpson's diversity index. Whichever DNA sequence was most abundant in the deep sequencing data was defined as the immunodominant clone. CDR3 amino acid sequences were checked for sharing across subjects and were also compared against the VDJdb database and published repertoires. TCRdb reworked the public reads: Q25 trimming with fastp, MiXCR clone assembly, productive beta chains retained. One record per CDR3 amino acid sequence lists the most common genes and DNA. Here the V and J calls rest on TCRdb's processing, not on the authors' analysis. The sample includes about 160,000 distinct CDR3 sequences, with approximately 44% observed a single time. The top ten clonotypes cover 0.8% to 1.1% of the sample.

The study deep-sequenced TCR repertoires of sorted CD4+ and CD8+ blood T cells from severe aplastic anemia patients and healthy subjects. Ficoll-Paque density gradient centrifugation was used to isolate peripheral blood mononuclear cells. Before DNA was extracted, CD4+ and CD8+ T cells were sorted using either FACS or magnetic beads. This clonotype was seen once. Its antigen remains unidentified. A much more abundant neighbour one base away suggests this may be a read error. The clonotype was recovered from a human donor in good health. The sequenced material came from sorted CD4+, CD8+, or CD8+CD57+ T cells (not recorded which) from PBMCs.

This receptor has the CDR3 CASTAWTAKNAGELFF. The sequenced DNA: TGTGCCAGCACCGCTTGGACGGCGAAGAACGCCGGGGAGCTGTTTTTT. Recombination linked TRBV5-5 to TRBJ2-2; no D gene call is confident. Including cysteine and phenylalanine, the CDR3 has 16 amino acids. The sequence is cut down to CDR3 DNA, 48 bases in frame from base 1. The germline V gene (reference sequence) supplies CDR1 SGHKS and CDR2 YYEKEE.